This T cell receptor beta chain was sequenced in a study of CD8+ T cells in alopecia areata. Study-wide context: At a dose of 5 to 10 mg twice daily, oral tofacitinib was given to treated patients. Study-wide points: Possibly because of HLA-related factors, TCR sharing was less clear across patients than in mice. Lesional scalp, especially alopecia totalis/universalis, showed higher clonality than normal scalp.

V was shortened by 5 bases and J by 5 bases, with 15 bases between the two germline ends. The length of the CDR3 is 14 residues. Germline CDR1 MNHEY, CDR2 SMNVEV (reference sequence). As concerns this clone: What it binds is unknown.

Extracted RNA was reverse transcribed into cDNA, the sequencing template. The repertoire was sequenced with immunoSEQ multiplex PCR; TCRdb's copy has only in-frame clones and lacks some. The sample lists about 130,000 clones, approximately 49% occurring once. The specimen comprised CD8+ T cells sorted from blood, sampled at week 0. The TCR was taken from a human donor with alopecia areata. V usage is TRBV27 and J usage is TRBJ1-2; weak D call: TRBD1 (6 bases). The CDR3 sequence: CASSDGGRKYGYTF. The DNA for the CDR3 is TGTGCCAGCAGTGATGGGGGGCGCAAGTATGGCTACACCTTC.